These T cell receptor beta chains were read from a single sample in a study of blood T cell repertoires in COVID-19. Sequenced by immunoSEQ multiplex PCR; TCRdb stores in-frame clones only, minus some. Of about 240,000 clones listed, roughly 76% are singletons. Sample: peripheral blood. The receptors were gathered from a woman aged 80 or over with COVID-19, enrolled during active disease. The CDR3 runs from the conserved cysteine through the conserved F or W. The D gene is left open where the match is weak. The size of a clone is reported for some rows only, either as once, few or many, or as a class for expanded clones.

>14|-|once|TRBV5-5|TRBJ2-3
TGTGCCAGCAGCTTGAACGTGCCGAGGGATACGCAGTATTTT
CASSLNVPRDTQYF
>16|TRBD2|-|TRBV7-3|TRBJ2-1
TGTGCCAGCAGCTTAACGCCGGGACTAGCGGGAGGGCCATATCTCTTC
CASSLTPGLAGGPYLF
>17|-|-|TRBV5-6|TRBJ1-2
TGTGCCAGCAGCTTCCCAGCCAGAGACCGTTCAGGAGGTGGCTACACCTTC
CASSFPARDRSGGGYTF
>12|-|-|TRBV6-5|TRBJ1-5
TGTGCCAGCGGGCGTACGGATCAGCCCCAGCATTTT
CASGRTDQPQHF
>13|-|-|TRBV7-9|TRBJ2-5
TGTGCCAGCAGCCTCCGACAGATAGAGACCCAGTACTTC
CASSLRQIETQYF
>11|-|-|TRBV29-1|TRBJ2-3
TGCAGCGTTGCTGCCGGAGATACGCAGTATTTT
CSVAAGDTQYF
>15|-|few|TRBV30|TRBJ1-4
TGTGCCTGGAACGACCCCAGGGCAGGGCGGGAAAAACTGTTTTTT
CAWNDPRAGREKLFF
>14|TRBD2|once|TRBV19|TRBJ2-1
TGTGCCAGTAGTAGGACTAGCGCAAACAATGAGCAGTTCTTC
CASSRTSANNEQFF
>15|-|-|TRBV5-6|TRBJ1-3
TGTGCCAGCTCCACCCCCAGGGGATTCCGAAACACCATATATTTT
CASSTPRGFRNTIYF
>15|-|-|TRBV15|TRBJ1-3
TGTGCCACCAGCAGAGGACAGACCTCTGGAAACACCATATATTTT
CATSRGQTSGNTIYF
>15|TRBD1|-|TRBV4-2|TRBJ1-1
TGTGCCAGCAGCCAAGATGGAGGGACAGGCCTTGAAGCTTTCTTT
CASSQDGGTGLEAFF
>14|-|-|TRBV19|TRBJ1-2
TGTGCCAGTAGTATGCTCACAGCTAACTATGGCTACACCTTC
CASSMLTANYGYTF
>15|-|-|TRBV5-4|TRBJ2-5
TGTGCCAGCAGCTTGGAGCGGACTCGAGGAGAGACCCAGTACTTC
CASSLERTRGETQYF
>19|TRBD2|-|TRBV4-1|TRBJ2-7
TGCGCCAGCAGCCTTTTCGCTCAGGCCAGCGGGAGGGCCCGCCTCGAGCAGTACTTC
CASSLFAQASGRARLEQYF
>11|TRBD1|-|TRBV20-1|TRBJ1-1
TGCAGTGCTGGGACAGACACTGAAGCTTTCTTT
CSAGTDTEAFF
>13|TRBD1|-|TRBV30|TRBJ2-6
TGTGCCTGGGCAAGGGGACAGTCCAACGTCCTGACTTTC
CAWARGQSNVLTF
>14|TRBD2|-|TRBV5-1|TRBJ2-2
TGCGCCAGCAGCTTGAGGGAGGGCACCGGGGAGCTGTTTTTT
CASSLREGTGELFF
>13|-|-|TRBV10-2|TRBJ1-2
TGCGCCAGCAGTGATGGGGAAGGGGGAGGCTACACCTTC
CASSDGEGGGYTF
>15|-|few|TRBV25-1|TRBJ2-2
TGTGCCAGCAGTGAACAGGGGTTGCCGACCGGGGAGCTGTTTTTT
CASSEQGLPTGELFF
>14|-|-|TRBV7-3|TRBJ2-1
TGTGCCAGCAGCCAGGGTGGGATATACAATGAGCAGTTCTTC
CASSQGGIYNEQFF
>13|-|few|TRBV6-6|TRBJ1-1
TGTGCCAGCGTTACGGGGGGCAGCACTGAAGCTTTCTTT
CASVTGGSTEAFF
>15|-|-|TRBV7-2|TRBJ1-3
TGTGCCAGCAGCTTAGCTCCGGGAGGGGGAAACACCATATATTTT
CASSLAPGGGNTIYF
>14|-|-|TRBV2|TRBJ2-1
TGTGCCAGCAGTGAATTTAGCTCCTACAATGAGCAGTTCTTC
CASSEFSSYNEQFF
>11|-|-|TRBV28|TRBJ1-2
TGTGCCAGCAGTTCGAACTATGGCTACACCTTC
CASSSNYGYTF
>15|TRBD2|-|TRBV10-3|TRBJ2-3
TGTGCCATTAGACTAGCGGGGGCCCCCACAGATACGCAGTATTTT
CAIRLAGAPTDTQYF
>15|-|few|TRBV5-1|TRBJ1-2
TGCGCCAGCAGCTTGGGAGGGGGATCGCCCTATGGCTACACCTTC
CASSLGGGSPYGYTF
>13|-|-|TRBV25-1|TRBJ2-6
TGTGCGAGTAGCCCCTCTGGGGCCAACGTCCTGACTTTC
CASSPSGANVLTF